Shown below are 26 T cell receptor beta chains from a single sample sequenced in a study of T cells after yellow fever vaccination. A single record per CDR3 protein comes from TCRdb applying MiXCR to the 5' RACE reads. The sample includes 450,000 to 600,000 distinct CDR3 sequences, around 16% of them seen just once. Sample: PBMCs, taken about 5 days after the first yellow fever vaccination. The receptors stem from a man aged 18 to 35 who received the YFV17D yellow fever vaccine.

This clonotype was seen many times. The rearrangement joins TRBV9 to TRBJ1-2, with D unresolved. This CDR3 spans 13 amino acids. CDR1 and CDR2 from the germline V gene are SGDLS and YYNGEE. Trimming took 0 bases from V and 4 from J, leaving 7 bases between them. The DNA for the CDR3 is TGTGCCAGCAGCGTAGATAGCGCCTATGGCTACACCTTC. As protein: CASSVDSAYGYTF.

This clonotype was counted a few times. The gene calls are TRBV29-1 and TRBJ1-1; no reliable D call. The V gene lost 2 bases and the J gene lost 0 bases, with 7 bases spanning the gap. The V gene's germline CDR1 is SQVTM and CDR2 ANQGSEA. This CDR3 is built from 13 residues. The chain's CDR3 is CSVEPALNTEAFF. The CDR3 nucleotides are TGCAGCGTTGAACCAGCCCTGAACACTGAAGCTTTCTTT.

This clonotype was seen only a few times. The rearrangement joins TRBV25-1 to TRBJ1-3, with unresolved D. The CDR3 length is 14 residues. The germline V gene has CDR1 MGHDK and CDR2 SYGVNS. V gave up 8 bases and J gave up 1 base, with 12 bases separating them. CDR3: CASGLGSSGNTIYF. CDR3 coding DNA: TGTGCCAGCGGTCTAGGGAGTTCTGGAAACACCATATATTTT.

This clonotype has only a few counts. The CDR3 spells CSAVDRGFGYTF. The CDR3 coding sequence is TGCAGTGCGGTGGACAGGGGATTTGGCTACACCTTC. The V call is TRBV20-1, the J call TRBJ1-2; 9 bases are shared with TRBD1. Germline V gives CDR1 DFQATT, CDR2 SNEGSKA (reference sequence). Trimming took 6 bases from V and 7 from J; bases not matched to a gene: 6. CDR3 length equals 12 residues.

The chain is built from TRBV4-1 and TRBJ2-1, with D possibly matching TRBD2 (5 bases). This CDR3 has 14 residues. Trimming pared 2 bases from V and 8 bases from J, leaving 13 bases between. Germline V lookup: CDR1 MGHRA, CDR2 YSYEKL. The DNA for the CDR3 is TGCGCCAGCAGCCAACCAAGATCTAGCCATGAGCAGTTCTTC. The encoded protein is CASSQPRSSHEQFF.

This clonotype was found a few times. The chain couples TRBV7-9 to TRBJ1-2; TRBD1 matches at 7 bases. With 7 bases clipped from V and 0 bases from J, the junction kept 11 bases outside the gene matches. Looked up from germline, CDR1 is SEHNR and CDR2 is FQNEAQ (reference sequence). The CDR3 sequence is 16 residues long. CDR3 DNA: TGTGCCAGCATCCACGGGACAGCCAATACTAACTATGGCTACACCTTC. Residues: CASIHGTANTNYGYTF. Looking up the rest from reference TRBV7-9 and TRBJ1-2 gives the full variable domain: DTGVSQNPRHKITKRGQNVTFRCDPISEHNRLYWYRQTLGQGPEFLTYFQNEAQLEKSRLLSDRFSAERPKGSFSTLEIQRTEQGDSAMYLCASIHGTANTNYGYTFGSGTRLTVV.

This chain joins TRBV4-2 and TRBJ2-7, with a tentative D call TRBD2 (5 bases). Germline V gene data show CDR1 as LGHNA and CDR2 as YNFKEQ. The CDR3 is made up of 15 amino acids. V was pared by 1 base and J by 7 bases, with 17 bases between. CDR3 region: CASSQAEAPTREQYF. In DNA, the CDR3 is TGTGCCAGCAGCCAAGCGGAGGCACCCACCCGAGAGCAGTACTTC.

This clonotype was counted a single time. The V call is TRBV20-1, the J call TRBJ2-1; D gene ambiguous. Germline V lookup: CDR1 DFQATT, CDR2 SNEGSKA (reference sequence). The CDR3 has 14 residues. V lost 5 bases and J 0 bases, leaving 11 bases between the germline ends. CDR3 DNA sequence: TGCAGTGCTCCCAACAGCCGCTCCTACAATGAGCAGTTCTTC. Protein sequence: CSAPNSRSYNEQFF.

This clonotype was observed at least ten times. This sequence joins TRBV7-8 and TRBJ1-1, with D possibly being TRBD1 (5 bases). V dropped 1 base and J dropped 3 bases, with 9 bases sitting between them. This CDR3 contains 14 residues. Germline V lookup: CDR1 SGHVS, CDR2 FQNEAQ. This CDR3 is CASSLGGGDTEAFF. DNA for the CDR3: TGTGCCAGCAGCTTAGGCGGAGGGGACACTGAAGCTTTCTTT.

In its sample, this clonotype was seen a few times. This rearrangement joins TRBV20-1 to TRBJ1-1; 8 bases are shared with TRBD1. Germline loops: CDR1 DFQATT, CDR2 SNEGSKA (reference sequence). The ends lost 2 bases at V and 1 base at J; junction bases unmatched: 3. The CDR3 length is 14 residues. The DNA of the CDR3 is TGCAGTGCTAGACTAGGACAGGGGAACACTGAAGCTTTCTTT. Amino acid sequence: CSARLGQGNTEAFF.

This clonotype turned up a few times. This chain's CDR3 is CASSLPGQGGPYNSPLHF. CDR3 coding DNA: TGTGCCAGCAGTCTCCCGGGACAGGGGGGCCCCTATAATTCACCCCTCCACTTT. This chain connects TRBV11-2 to TRBJ1-6, with TRBD1 identical over 11 bases. Losses at the gene ends were 6 bases for V and 2 bases for J; bases not matched to a gene: 9. The germline CDR1 and CDR2 sequences are SGHAT and FQNNGV. There are 18 residues in the CDR3. The variable domain in full, with the rest retrieved from reference TRBV11-2 and TRBJ1-6, is EAGVAQSPRYKIIEKRQSVAFWCNPISGHATLYWYQQILGQGPKLLIQFQNNGVVDDSQLPKDRFSAERLKGVDSTLKIQPAKLEDSAVYLCASSLPGQGGPYNSPLHFGNGTRLTVT.

This clonotype was seen at least ten times. V and J are TRBV9 and TRBJ2-1; D call uncertain. Germline values: CDR1 SGDLS, CDR2 YYNGEE. The V end was cut by 4 bases, the J end by 6 bases, with 11 bases between. The CDR3 totals 13 residues. The CDR3 region has the DNA TGTGCCAGCAGCCCGTCAACTTCCAATGAGCAGTTCTTC. This gives the protein CASSPSTSNEQFF.

In its sample, this clonotype was seen a few times. V and J are TRBV28 and TRBJ2-7, with 7 nucleotides matching TRBD1. Germline assignment: CDR1 MDHEN and CDR2 SYDVKM. The CDR3 runs 12 residues. J was trimmed by 6 bases and V by 6 bases; bases with no gene match: 5. CDR3 coding DNA: TGTGCCAGCAGCTACCACAGGGGCGAGCAGTACGTC. Translated, it gives CASSYHRGEQYV.

This clonotype was seen only once. The CDR3 region is CASRPTGPSTEAFF. CDR3 DNA: TGTGCCAGCAGGCCTACAGGGCCCTCGACTGAAGCTTTCTTT. This sequence joins TRBV6-1 and TRBJ1-1; D might be TRBD1 (6 bases). This CDR3 contains 14 residues. V was shortened by 6 bases and J by 5 bases, with 16 bases between the two germline ends. The germline V gene has CDR1 MNHNS and CDR2 SASEGT.

This clonotype was recorded a few times. The rearrangement uses TRBV28 and TRBJ2-5; unclear D gene. Per the germline V gene, CDR1 is MDHEN and CDR2 is SYDVKM. The V end lost 5 bases, the J end lost 0 bases, and 10 bases lay between the germline ends. CDR3 length: 14 amino acids. For the CDR3, the DNA is TGTGCCAGCAGTGTGGGCAGGTACCAAGAGACCCAGTACTTC. This sequence encodes CASSVGRYQETQYF.

Note on this clonotype: Being one base from a much bigger clone, this may be a read error. The conserved final phenylalanine or tryptophan is absent from the CDR3, which likely points to a read error. V usage is TRBV7-2 and J usage is TRBJ2-3; 14 bases line up with TRBD2. CDR3 length equals 18 residues. Looked up from germline, CDR1 is SGHTA and CDR2 is FQGNSA. The V gene end was trimmed by 0 bases and the J gene end by 0 bases; junction bases not matched to a gene: 2. Here the CDR3 reads CASSLAGTSGSSTDTQYS. The CDR3 nucleotides are TGTGCCAGCAGCTTAGCCGGGACTAGCGGGAGTAGCACAGATACGCAGTATTCT.

The V and J genes are TRBV28 and TRBJ2-2; 10 positions match TRBD1. CDR1 and CDR2 from the germline V gene are MDHEN and SYDVKM. This CDR3 region has 13 residues. The J segment lost 8 bases and the V segment lost 6 bases, leaving 3 bases of the junction unmatched. In DNA form, the CDR3 reads TGTGCCAGCAGGACAGGGGGCATAGGGGAGCTGTTTTTT. It codes for CASRTGGIGELFF.

This chain uses TRBV4-2 with TRBJ2-7; 12 bases are a match to TRBD2. The germline CDR1 and CDR2 sequences are LGHNA and YNFKEQ. This CDR3 spans 20 amino acids. V trimming: 4 bases; J trimming: 2 bases; junction bases outside the gene matches: 18. The CDR3: CASSPGRWSGTSGQAYEQYF. The CDR3 DNA is TGTGCCAGCAGCCCGGGCAGGTGGTCCGGGACTAGCGGGCAAGCCTACGAGCAGTACTTC.

The V gene is TRBV20-1, the J gene TRBJ1-2; the D is unclear. This CDR3 has 13 amino acids. Germline loops: CDR1 DFQATT, CDR2 SNEGSKA (reference sequence). The V end lost 2 bases, the J end lost 3 bases, and 10 bases lay between the germline ends. The CDR3 is CSARPPDDYGYTF. As DNA, the CDR3 is TGCAGTGCTAGACCGCCGGACGACTATGGCTACACCTTC.

This rearrangement joins TRBV5-6 to TRBJ2-7; D possibly corresponds to TRBD1 (5 bases). Germline V CDR1 and CDR2: SGHDT, YYEEEE. This CDR3 comprises 13 residues. V was trimmed by 4 bases and J by 3 bases, leaving 11 bases between them. The CDR3 protein is CASSGVRVYEQYF. The CDR3, as DNA: TGTGCCAGCAGCGGAGTCAGGGTCTACGAGCAGTACTTC. The full variable domain, its missing parts supplied by reference TRBV5-6 and TRBJ2-7, is DAGVTQSPTHLIKTRGQQVTLRCSPKSGHDTVSWYQQALGQGPQFIFQYYEEEERQRGNFPDRFSGHQFPNYSSELNVNALLLGDSALYLCASSGVRVYEQYFGPGTRLTVT.

The rearrangement uses TRBV6-2 or TRBV6-3 and TRBJ2-3; D is unclear. The CDR3 extends over 13 amino acids. CDR1 is MNHEY and CDR2 is SVGEGT in the germline V gene. V was trimmed by 2 bases and J by 7 bases, leaving 10 bases between them. Written as DNA, the CDR3 is TGTGCCAGCAGTTACGGGCTACCCTATACGCAGTATTTT. It codes for CASSYGLPYTQYF.

The chain links TRBV7-6 to TRBJ1-6; D not certain. Germline CDR1 reads SGHVS; CDR2 reads FNYEAQ. This CDR3 is 14 amino acids long. The V end was cut by 4 bases, the J end by 4 bases, with 8 bases between. CDR3 sequence: CASSSIPYNSPLHF. In nucleotides, the CDR3 is TGTGCCAGCAGCTCGATACCGTATAATTCACCCCTCCACTTT.

This clonotype was detected only a few times. The rearrangement joins TRBV27 to TRBJ1-1, with D perhaps TRBD1 (6 bases). V was cut by 5 bases and J by 4 bases, with 20 bases left in between. Germline V CDR1 and CDR2: MNHEY, SMNVEV (reference sequence). This CDR3 has 16 amino acids. The CDR3 spells CASSGNPWTVATEAFF. For the CDR3, the DNA is TGTGCCAGCAGTGGAAATCCCTGGACAGTGGCCACTGAAGCTTTCTTT.

CDR3 nucleotides: TGTGCCAGCAGCCTTCGGACAGGGTCGGACAAAAACATTCAGTACTTC. Encoded protein: CASSLRTGSDKNIQYF. The rearrangement links TRBV5-5 to TRBJ2-4; 8 positions match TRBD1. Germline V gene lookup returns CDR1 SGHKS and CDR2 YYEKEE (reference sequence). The CDR3 runs 16 residues. J gave up 3 bases and V 4 bases, and 9 bases lay outside the gene matches.

The rearrangement links TRBV5-1 to TRBJ2-2, with a possible D match to TRBD1 (6 bases). V lost 6 bases and J 2 bases, leaving 17 bases between the germline ends. Germline V lookup: CDR1 SGHRS, CDR2 YFSETQ. The CDR3 is 16 amino acids. This chain's CDR3 is CASTRTGTRNTGELFF. The CDR3 bases are TGCGCCAGCACCCGGACCGGGACAAGAAACACCGGGGAGCTGTTTTTT.

The chain couples TRBV5-4 to TRBJ1-5; the match to TRBD1 covers 8 bases. This CDR3 spans 15 amino acids. Trimming took 0 bases from V and 4 from J; bases not matched to a gene: 3. Germline CDR1 is SGHNT and CDR2 is YYREEE (reference sequence). CDR3 in amino acids: CASSLDRGMNQPQHF. In nucleotides, the CDR3 is TGTGCCAGCAGCTTGGACAGGGGGATGAATCAGCCCCAGCATTTT.